Sequencing of this T cell receptor beta chain was carried out in a study of PD-1 blockade in classical Hodgkin lymphoma. Some clones are missing from TCRdb's copy, which holds only in-frame ones; the method was immunoSEQ multiplex PCR. The data show approximately 89,000 clones, roughly 84% seen once. Brentuximab vedotin exposure varied among the patients, all of whom had relapsed after autologous stem cell transplantation. The CDR3 length is 18 residues. Trimming at V came to 2 bases and at J to 3 bases, leaving 13 bases not matched to a gene. The germline gives CDR1 LNHNV, CDR2 YYDKDF (reference sequence).

This clonotype was obtained from a human donor with classical Hodgkin lymphoma. The rearrangement uses TRBV15 and TRBJ1-5, with TRBD1 identical over 7 bases. The sequenced sample was peripheral blood mononuclear cells (PBMCs), obtained at baseline. The CDR3: CATSRTITTGTVNQPQHF. Written as DNA, the CDR3 is TGTGCCACCAGCAGAACAATTACCACAGGGACAGTCAATCAGCCCCAGCATTTT.